The entry below gives a single TCR beta chain sequence along with its context. This entry belongs to a study of blood T cell repertoires in COVID-19. Whole-study context: Spain, Italy and the United States supplied samples that represented acute and convalescent COVID-19. The analysed material was cDNA or gDNA that came from T cells, B-cell-depleted T cells, or PBMCs.

Germline loops: CDR1 SGHTA, CDR2 FQGNSA. Trimming left V 1 base short and J 7 bases short, with 12 bases between. The CDR3 spans 14 residues. Authors' data handling: Researchers report that nucleated cell counts were estimated from reference gene primer amplification. Libraries were prepared by immunoSEQ multiplex PCR; TCRdb keeps only in-frame clonotypes and omits some of them. V and J calls and clone size come straight from that table; D and trimming were deduced from the DNA. The sample lists roughly 670,000 clones, about 90% occurring once. The V gene is TRBV7-2, the J gene TRBJ2-3; D is ambiguous. This clonotype originated in a woman under 30 with acute or convalescent COVID-19. The sequenced sample consisted of peripheral blood. CDR3 nucleotide sequence: TGTGCCAGCAGCTTAGTTACTCTTGACTATACGCAGTATTTT. It translates to CASSLVTLDYTQYF.